This T cell receptor (beta chain) was profiled in a study of T cells in localized non-small cell lung cancer. General observations from the study: Paired adjacent lung recovered a median roughly 60 of the top 100 tumor clones.

Sequencing was performed with immunoSEQ multiplex PCR; in TCRdb, only in-frame clones are kept and a portion is missing. The sample has about 70,000 clones; less than 90% are singletons. CDR1 and CDR2 (germline): LNHDA, SQIVND (reference sequence). The CDR3 contains 15 residues. The ends lost 5 bases at V and 4 bases at J; junction bases unmatched: 10. Points on this clone: What it binds is unknown.

V usage is TRBV19 and J usage is TRBJ1-1, with 7 bases aligning to TRBD1. The sample here was peripheral blood, taken before any cancer treatment. This clonotype was sampled from a male donor at least 60 years old with stage III squamous cell lung carcinoma. CDR3 coding DNA: TGTGCCAGTAGTCCCCTTGGAGGACAGGTCACTGAAGCTTTCTTT. Its translation: CASSPLGGQVTEAFF.